These 9 T cell receptor beta chains share one sample of origin, sequenced in a study of blood T cell repertoires in COVID-19. The assay was immunoSEQ multiplex PCR, and TCRdb's table has in-frame clones only and misses some. The repertoire holds about 76,000 clones, 82% seen once, with 25% to 30% in the top ten. Sample: peripheral blood. The receptors were gathered from a human donor in a cohort sampled during active COVID-19.

V is TRBV9 and J is TRBJ2-2; 10 bases line up with TRBD2. The CDR3 contains 18 residues. Per the germline V gene, CDR1 is SGDLS and CDR2 is YYNGEE. V lost 0 bases to trimming and J lost 4 bases; unmatched junction nucleotides: 9. CDR3 in amino acids: CASSVVGSGGYSTGELFF. DNA of the CDR3: TGTGCCAGCAGCGTAGTGGGTAGCGGGGGGTATAGCACCGGGGAGCTGTTTTTT.

The chain joins TRBV19 to TRBJ2-5; D remains unclear. CDR3 length: 15 residues. The V end was cut by 7 bases, the J end by 3 bases, with 18 bases between. Germline assignment: CDR1 LNHDA and CDR2 SQIVND (reference sequence). CDR3 DNA sequence: TGTGCCAGTAAGCCGACGGGTCCACCTGAAGAGACCCAGTACTTC. Translation: CASKPTGPPEETQYF.

This clone appeared once. The chain is built from TRBV5-5 and TRBJ2-7; TRBD2 is a possible D gene (6 bases). Germline CDR1 and CDR2: SGHKS and YYEKEE (reference sequence). The V and J ends lost 3 bases and 4 bases respectively, with 23 bases between them. The CDR3 contains 17 residues. This CDR3 is CASSSERTPGLQYEQYF. The DNA of the CDR3 is TGTGCCAGCAGCTCTGAACGGACTCCGGGACTTCAGTACGAGCAGTACTTC.

This clone was found a few times. The chain carries TRBV11-2 and TRBJ2-7; 7 bases align to TRBD1. The V and J ends lost 5 bases and 2 bases, in that order; junction bases with no gene match: 6. The CDR3 contains 14 residues. Germline V gives CDR1 SGHAT, CDR2 FQNNGV. CDR3 loop: CASSENRGPYEQYF. Here the CDR3 DNA reads TGTGCCAGCAGCGAAAACAGGGGCCCCTACGAGCAGTACTTC.

This clone was seen once. V is TRBV5-5 and J is TRBJ2-7; 10 bases align to TRBD1. V gave up 5 bases and J gave up 2 bases; unmatched junction bases: 7. Germline values: CDR1 SGHKS, CDR2 YYEKEE (reference sequence). The CDR3 contains 15 residues. CDR3 in amino acids: CASSPSGTGAYEQYF. The CDR3 coding sequence is TGTGCCAGCAGTCCGAGTGGGACAGGGGCCTACGAGCAGTACTTC.

The chain carries TRBV11-1 and TRBJ2-3, with 7 bases lining up with TRBD2. The V and J ends lost 5 bases and 9 bases, in that order; junction bases with no gene match: 5. Per the germline V gene, CDR1 is SGHAT and CDR2 is FQDESV (reference sequence). The CDR3 runs to 12 residues. CDR3 sequence: CASSPPGLTQYF. The CDR3 bases are TGTGCCAGCAGCCCACCGGGACTAACGCAGTATTTT.

The chain recombines TRBV19 with TRBJ2-1; D possibly corresponds to TRBD2 (6 bases). V lost 7 bases and J 0 bases, leaving 10 bases between the germline ends. Germline assignment: CDR1 LNHDA and CDR2 SQIVND (reference sequence). CDR3 length: 14 amino acids. This CDR3 reads CASTGGSSYNEQFF. The CDR3 DNA sequence: TGTGCCAGTACCGGGGGTAGCTCCTACAATGAGCAGTTCTTC.

The chain uses TRBV6-4 and TRBJ1-5; tentative D call: TRBD1 (5 bases). V was cut by 0 bases and J by 1 base, with 13 bases left in between. The CDR3 has 17 residues. Germline V gene data show CDR1 as MRHNA and CDR2 as SNTAGT. This CDR3 reads CASSDSIGVISNQPQHF. For the CDR3, the DNA is TGTGCCAGCAGTGACTCGATAGGGGTGATCAGCAATCAGCCCCAGCATTTT.

This clone has a handful of counts. Here the CDR3 reads CASTENTGELFF. For the CDR3, the DNA is TGTGCCAGCACAGAGAACACCGGGGAGCTGTTTTTT. The J gene is TRBJ2-2, the V gene TRBV6-6; D uncertain. The CDR3 is 12 residues long. Trimming removed 7 bases from V and 1 base from J, with 4 bases in between. Germline V gene sequence: CDR1 MNHNY, CDR2 SVGAGI (reference sequence).